Each of the 18 T cell receptor delta chains below was sequenced from the same sample in a study of delta chains in infants with herpesvirus infections. Reverse transcription of PBMC RNA used primers specific for the gamma and delta chains. TCRdb re-called clones from the RT-PCR reads using CATT. The data hold 2,500 to 3,500 delta-chain clones, with approximately 32% observed a single time. The sequenced sample was peripheral blood, obtained at time point 3 of longitudinal follow-up. Source of these receptors: a human donor who was a Ugandan infant, either HIV-exposed or HIV-unexposed (not recorded which).

The chain employs TRDV1 and TRDJ1, with D perhaps matching TRDD3 (6 bases). Germline values: CDR1 TSWWSYY, CDR2 QGS. This CDR3 is 18 amino acids long. The ends were cut back, 2 bases at V and 0 bases at J, with 19 bases in the middle. The CDR3 reads CALGECCTGSAYTDKLIF. The CDR3 nucleotides read TGTGCTCTTGGGGAATGCTGTACTGGGTCTGCATACACCGATAAACTCATCTTT.

Concerning this clone: One base away lies a much larger clone, so this may be a sequencing read error. The chain employs TRDV1 and TRDJ1, with 13 bases lining up with TRDD3. CDR1 and CDR2 (germline): TSWWSYY, QGS. CDR3 length: 20 amino acids. J gave up 3 bases and V 3 bases, and 16 bases lay outside the gene matches. The chain's CDR3 is CALGELALPTGGYAPDKLIF. In DNA form, the CDR3 reads TGTGCTCTTGGGGAGCTCGCTCTTCCTACTGGGGGATACGCGCCCGATAAACTCATCTTT.

The genes are TRDV1 and TRDJ1, with a tentative D call TRDD2 (6 bases). The germline gives CDR1 TSWWSYY, CDR2 QGS. The germline V and J ends were trimmed by 3 bases and 0 bases, with 20 bases remaining between them. The CDR3 sequence is 18 residues long. CDR3 coding DNA: TGTGCTCTTGGGGAGTCCTACGTAGGGCTGGGTGACACCGATAAACTCATCTTT. Encoded protein: CALGESYVGLGDTDKLIF.

Concerning this clone itself: Different DNA sequences within this sample yield the same CDR3. J is TRDJ1 and V is TRDV3; 7 bases map to TRDD3. CDR1 TVYSNPD and CDR2 GDNSRS come from the germline V gene (reference sequence). V lost 2 bases to trimming and J lost 2 bases; unmatched junction nucleotides: 20. CDR3 length: 18 amino acids. CDR3 DNA: TGTGCCTTTGGCCGACCCACTAGAACTGGGGAAACAACCGATAAACTCATCTTT. Translation gives CAFGRPTRTGETTDKLIF.

By share of the sample, this clone is medium-sized. The chain employs TRDV1 and TRDJ1; perhaps D is TRDD2 or TRDD3 (5 bases each). Germline assignment: CDR1 TSWWSYY and CDR2 QGS. CDR3 length: 16 amino acids. V shed 2 bases and J shed 0 bases, with 13 bases lying between them. The CDR3 DNA reads as TGTGCTCTTGGGGAATGGGGCTCCTATTACACCGATAAACTCATCTTT. Translating it yields CALGEWGSYYTDKLIF.

There are a few counts of this clone. The V gene is TRDV1, the J gene TRDJ1; the match to TRDD3 covers 10 bases. The V segment lost 3 bases and the J segment 0 bases; nucleotides outside the gene matches: 10. This CDR3 is built from 18 residues. CDR1 is TSWWSYY, CDR2 QGS, per germline. CDR3 protein: CALGDSGGDTRHTDKLIF. CDR3 sequence (DNA): TGTGCTCTTGGGGATTCGGGGGGGGATACGAGGCACACCGATAAACTCATCTTT.

This clone was recorded a few times. The CDR3 coding sequence is TGTGCCTGTGACACCGGATTTGGAAGGGGGATACGCAGCTCCTGGGACACCCGACAGATGTTTTTC. Amino acid sequence: CACDTGFGRGIRSSWDTRQMFF. The chain carries TRDV2 and TRDJ3; 10 positions match TRDD3. CDR1 GEAIGNYY and CDR2 EKD come from the germline V gene. The CDR3 is made up of 22 amino acids. V shed 0 bases and J 0 bases; nucleotides not matched to a gene: 13.

By sample share, this clone is medium-sized (0.01 to 0.1%). This chain joins TRDV2 and TRDJ1; 7 bases agree with TRDD3. Trimming took 0 bases from V and 3 from J; bases not matched to a gene: 3. There are 14 residues in the CDR3. Germline loops: CDR1 GEAIGNYY, CDR2 EKD. In DNA form, the CDR3 reads TGTGCCTGTGACACCTGGGGGACGTCCGATAAACTCATCTTT. It yields the protein CACDTWGTSDKLIF.

In its sample, this clone was seen once. A much larger clone differs by one base, so this may be a read error. The same CDR3 also results from other DNA sequences found in this sample. The chain couples TRDV1 to TRDJ1; TRDD3 matches 7 bases. The length of the CDR3 is 15 residues. Germline loops: CDR1 TSWWSYY, CDR2 QGS. The CDR3: CALHWGTPYTDKLIF. CDR3 bases: TGTGCTCTGCATTGGGGGACCCCTTACACCGATAAGCTCATCTTT.

This sequence joins TRDV2 and TRDJ3, with 8 bases that match TRDD3. This CDR3 is built from 18 residues. Trimming removed 2 bases from V and 1 base from J; junction bases left unmatched: 6. Germline CDR1 GEAIGNYY, CDR2 EKD. The CDR3 sequence: CACDMGDPLSWDTRQMFF. In DNA, the CDR3 is TGTGCCTGTGACATGGGGGATCCCCTGTCCTGGGACACCCGACAGATGTTTTTC.

This sequence joins TRDV1 and TRDJ1; 10 bases agree with TRDD3. With 0 bases clipped from V and 2 bases from J, the junction kept 15 bases outside the gene matches. The CDR3 totals 20 residues. The germline gives CDR1 TSWWSYY, CDR2 QGS. This CDR3 is CALGELDAYWGMGRTDKLIF. The DNA of the CDR3 is TGTGCTCTTGGGGAACTAGACGCCTACTGGGGGATGGGGCGGACCGATAAACTCATCTTT.

CDR3 coding DNA: TGTGCTCTTGGGGAACCCCACTACTGGGGGATACGGGCCCATAAACTCATCTTT. This codes for CALGEPHYWGIRAHKLIF. The chain is built from TRDV1 and TRDJ1, with TRDD3 matching over 13 bases. Germline CDR1 and CDR2: TSWWSYY and QGS. This CDR3 contains 18 residues. Trimming at V came to 1 base and at J to 6 bases, leaving 11 bases not matched to a gene.

As concerns this clone: This could be a read error, since a much larger clone is one nucleotide away. CDR3 loop: CACDTGGYSSRDTRQMFF. In nucleotides, the CDR3 is TGTGCCTGTGACACTGGGGGATATAGCTCCCGGGACACCCGACAGATGTTTTTC. This chain connects TRDV2 to TRDJ3, with 9 bases that match TRDD3. The CDR3 is 18 residues long. CDR1 and CDR2 from the germline V gene are GEAIGNYY and EKD.

By share of the sample, this clone is medium-sized. The rearrangement uses TRDV2 and TRDJ1; 11 bases map to TRDD3. Germline V CDR1 and CDR2: GEAIGNYY, EKD. The CDR3 extends over 19 amino acids. Trimming cost V 0 bases and J 0 bases; bases outside gene matches: 11. The CDR3 is CACDTDRGGYAGYTDKLIF. The CDR3 nucleotides are TGTGCCTGTGACACCGATCGTGGGGGATACGCAGGCTACACCGATAAACTCATCTTT.

CDR3 amino acids: CAASSLLLLGTPKLIF. The CDR3 nucleotides are TGTGCAGCCTCGAGCCTTCTTCTACTGGGGACTCCTAAACTCATCTTT. The gene calls are TRAV29/DV5 and TRDJ1, with 7 bases that match TRDD3. This CDR3 is 16 amino acids long. The germline CDR1 and CDR2 sequences are NSMFDY and ISSIKDK. V lost 5 bases to trimming and J lost 7 bases; unmatched junction nucleotides: 20.

This clone was observed a few times. The chain combines TRDV1 with TRDJ1; D gene ambiguous. In germline, CDR1 is TSWWSYY, CDR2 QGS. Trimming took off 6 bases at V and 0 bases at J, with 17 bases between the two ends. The CDR3 is 16 amino acids. CDR3 nucleotide sequence: TGTGCTCTTGGCCAATTCCCCTTACCGGACACCGATAAACTCATCTTT. Its translation: CALGQFPLPDTDKLIF.

The chain couples TRDV1 to TRDJ1; 9 bases are a match to TRDD3. The CDR3 contains 20 residues. Losses at the gene ends were 2 bases for V and 2 bases for J; bases not matched to a gene: 18. Looked up from germline, CDR1 is TSWWSYY and CDR2 is QGS. CDR3: CALGEKIPEDWGRGTDKLIF. The CDR3 DNA sequence: TGTGCTCTTGGGGAAAAAATCCCAGAGGACTGGGGGAGGGGAACCGATAAACTCATCTTT.

V is TRDV1 and J is TRDJ1; 10 positions agree with TRDD3. CDR1 is TSWWSYY and CDR2 is QGS in the germline V gene. V shed 9 bases, J shed 0 bases, and the junction held 13 bases outside the gene matches. The CDR3 runs 17 residues. CDR3 DNA sequence: TGTGCTCTCGCGTTTCTACCTCTGGGGGATAACACCGATAAACTCATCTTT. Its protein product is CALAFLPLGDNTDKLIF.